The clone carrying this T cell receptor (beta chain) was counted only a few times. Using unique molecular identifiers, the investigators prepared the TCRbeta library. TCRdb analysed the PCR reads with MiXCR anew, one entry per CDR3 protein. The top ten hold roughly 4% of the sample, which has about 610,000 distinct CDR3 sequences, 10% to 13% seen once. This specimen comes from a study of T-cell reconstitution after alpha-beta-depleted transplantation in children. The germline CDR1 and CDR2 sequences are LGHNA and YNFKEQ. The CDR3 covers 19 residues. V shed 5 bases, J shed 7 bases, and the junction held 19 bases outside the gene matches.

The rearrangement joins TRBV4-2 to TRBJ2-1, with 11 nucleotides matching TRBD2. The receptor was derived from a human donor who donated a stem cell graft to a child with acute myeloid leukemia. Sequenced here: PBMCs from the stem cell graft donor, sampled from the stem cell graft. The DNA for the CDR3 is TGTGCCAGCAGCGCGAGTAGCGGGAGGGCCTTTTTAGGGGGGAATGAGCAGTTCTTC. It yields the protein CASSASSGRAFLGGNEQFF.